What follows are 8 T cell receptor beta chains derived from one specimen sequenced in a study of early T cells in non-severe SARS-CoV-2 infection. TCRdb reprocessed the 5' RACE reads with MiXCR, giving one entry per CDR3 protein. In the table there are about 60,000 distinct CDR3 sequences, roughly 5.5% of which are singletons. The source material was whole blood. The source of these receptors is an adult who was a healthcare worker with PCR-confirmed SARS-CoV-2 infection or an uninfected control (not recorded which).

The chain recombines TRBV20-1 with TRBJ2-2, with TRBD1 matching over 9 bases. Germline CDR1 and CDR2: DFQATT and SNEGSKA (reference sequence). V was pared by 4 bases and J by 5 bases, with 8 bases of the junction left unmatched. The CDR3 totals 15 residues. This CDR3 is CSAITGGAGTGELFF. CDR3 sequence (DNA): TGCAGTGCTATAACAGGGGGCGCAGGGACCGGGGAGCTGTTTTTT.

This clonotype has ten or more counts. The CDR3, as DNA: TGCAGTGCGGATCGACTAGCGGTCAACAATGAGCAGTTCTTC. Translating gives CSADRLAVNNEQFF. The rearrangement joins TRBV20-1 to TRBJ2-1; 9 positions agree with TRBD2. Germline CDR1 reads DFQATT; CDR2 reads SNEGSKA (reference sequence). The CDR3 consists of 14 residues. J lost 5 bases, V lost 6 bases, and 8 bases had no gene match.

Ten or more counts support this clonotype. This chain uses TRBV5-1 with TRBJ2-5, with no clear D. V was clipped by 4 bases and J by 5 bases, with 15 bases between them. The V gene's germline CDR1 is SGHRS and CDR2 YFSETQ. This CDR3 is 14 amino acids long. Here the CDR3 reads CASSPTNGRETQYF. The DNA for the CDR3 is TGCGCCAGCAGCCCGACGAACGGCCGGGAGACCCAGTACTTC.

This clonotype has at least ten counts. CDR3 sequence reads: CASSLEEGISGSTDTQYF. For the CDR3, the DNA is TGTGCCAGCAGCTTAGAGGAGGGGATTAGCGGGAGTACAGATACGCAGTATTTT. V and J are TRBV7-2 and TRBJ2-3; TRBD2 agrees at 9 bases. The trim removed 1 base at V and 3 bases at J, leaving 11 bases unmatched. From germline, CDR1 is SGHTA and CDR2 FQGNSA. The CDR3 contains 18 residues. Drawing the rest from reference TRBV7-2 and TRBJ2-3, the complete variable domain is GAGVSQSPSNKVTEKGKDVELRCDPISGHTALYWYRQSLGQGLEFLIYFQGNSAPDKSGLPSDRFSAERTGGSVSTLTIQRTQQEDSAVYLCASSLEEGISGSTDTQYFGPGTRLTVL.

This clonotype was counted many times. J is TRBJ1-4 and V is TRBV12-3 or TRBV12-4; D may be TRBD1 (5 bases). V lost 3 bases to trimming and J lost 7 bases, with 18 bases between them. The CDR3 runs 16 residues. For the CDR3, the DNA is TGTGCCAGCAGTTTCCGGGGGAAAGGGGTTAGTGAAAAACTGTTTTTT. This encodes CASSFRGKGVSEKLFF.

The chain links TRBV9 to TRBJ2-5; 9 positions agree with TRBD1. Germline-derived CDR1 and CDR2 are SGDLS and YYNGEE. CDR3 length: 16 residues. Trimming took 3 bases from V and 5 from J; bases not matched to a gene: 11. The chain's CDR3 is CASSASDTGGVETQYF. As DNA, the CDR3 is TGTGCCAGCAGCGCCTCCGATACAGGGGGCGTTGAGACCCAGTACTTC.

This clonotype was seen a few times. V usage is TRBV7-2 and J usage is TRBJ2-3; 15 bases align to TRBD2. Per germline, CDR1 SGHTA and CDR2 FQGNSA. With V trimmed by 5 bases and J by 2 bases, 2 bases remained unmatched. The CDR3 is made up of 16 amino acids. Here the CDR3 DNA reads TGTGCCAGCAGCGGGACTAGCGGGGGGTTCACAGATACGCAGTATTTT. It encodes CASSGTSGGFTDTQYF.

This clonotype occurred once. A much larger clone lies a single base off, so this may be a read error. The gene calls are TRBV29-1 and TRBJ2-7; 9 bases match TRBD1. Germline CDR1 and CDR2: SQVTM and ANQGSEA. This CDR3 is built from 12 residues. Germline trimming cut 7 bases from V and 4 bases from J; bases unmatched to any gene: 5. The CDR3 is CSDVGQGYEQYF. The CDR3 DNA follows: TGCAGCGATGTAGGACAGGGGTACGAGCAGTACTTC.